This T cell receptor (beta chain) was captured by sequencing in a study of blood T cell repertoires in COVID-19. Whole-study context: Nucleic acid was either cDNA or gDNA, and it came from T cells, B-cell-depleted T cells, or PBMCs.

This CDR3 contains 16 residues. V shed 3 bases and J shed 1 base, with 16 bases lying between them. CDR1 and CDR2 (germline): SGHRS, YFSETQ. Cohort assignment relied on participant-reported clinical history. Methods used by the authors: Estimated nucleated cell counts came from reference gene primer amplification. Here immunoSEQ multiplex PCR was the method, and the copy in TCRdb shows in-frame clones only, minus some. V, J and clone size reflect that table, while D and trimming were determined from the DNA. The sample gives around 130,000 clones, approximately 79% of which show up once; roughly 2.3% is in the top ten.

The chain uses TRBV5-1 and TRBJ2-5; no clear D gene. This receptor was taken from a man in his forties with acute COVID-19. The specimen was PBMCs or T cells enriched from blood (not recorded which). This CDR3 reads CASSSLKEAPQETQYF. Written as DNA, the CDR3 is TGCGCCAGCAGCTCGCTCAAAGAAGCGCCCCAAGAGACCCAGTACTTC.